These 7 T cell receptor beta chains originate from one sample sequenced in a study of shared clonotypes between healthy human individuals. The protocol was immunoSEQ multiplex PCR, while the TCRdb copy is restricted to in-frame clones and leaves out a portion. The profile shows roughly 2.5 million clones, around 90% of them singletons. Sequencing was carried out using naive CD4+ T cells sorted from blood. Subset reported: CD45RA+ positively selected. These receptors came from a man aged 18 to 30 in good health.

The chain employs TRBV5-6 and TRBJ1-5, with 8 bases aligning to TRBD1. V dropped 0 bases and J dropped 16; count of bases not matched to a gene: 9. This CDR3 region has 13 residues. In germline, CDR1 is SGHDT, CDR2 YYEEEE. The chain's CDR3 is CASSLGRQGFFHF. The CDR3, as DNA: TGTGCCAGCAGCTTGGGGCGACAGGGGTTCTTTCATTTT.

The CDR3 loop is CAWSPGGSGNEQFF. DNA of the CDR3: TGTGCCTGGAGTCCCGGGGGTAGCGGAAATGAGCAGTTCTTC. This chain links TRBV30 with TRBJ2-1; possibly TRBD2 for D (6 bases). V was cut by 2 bases and J by 7 bases, with 15 bases left in between. CDR1 is GTSNPN, CDR2 SVGIG, per germline (reference sequence). There are 14 residues in the CDR3.

CDR3 coding DNA: TGTGCCAGCAGCCCACAGGGAGATTACAATTCACCCCTCCACTTT. Its protein product is CASSPQGDYNSPLHF. The V gene is TRBV7-2, the J gene TRBJ1-6; TRBD1 might be the D (6 bases). Per the germline V gene, CDR1 is SGHTA and CDR2 is FQGNSA. CDR3 length: 15 amino acids. V dropped 5 bases and J dropped 7 bases, with 15 bases sitting between them.

About this clone: The sample carries other DNA sequences with the same CDR3. V gene TRBV5-4 combines with J gene TRBJ2-7, with D perhaps matching TRBD2 (5 bases). CDR3 length: 13 amino acids. V lost 0 bases and J 3 bases, leaving 7 bases between the germline ends. From germline, CDR1 is SGHNT and CDR2 YYREEE (reference sequence). In DNA, the CDR3 is TGTGCCAGCAGCTTGGGGACTGGCTACGAGCAGTACTTC. Residues: CASSLGTGYEQYF.

The chain links TRBV10-3 to TRBJ2-2; a weak D match, TRBD1 (5 bases). The CDR3 has 15 residues. Trimming took off 4 bases at V and 3 bases at J, with 12 bases between the two ends. Germline loops: CDR1 ENHRY, CDR2 SYGVKD. CDR3 sequence: CAISAGQGDTGELFF. The CDR3 DNA sequence: TGTGCCATCAGTGCTGGGCAGGGCGACACCGGGGAGCTGTTTTTT.

The sample holds one count of this clone. DNA for the CDR3: TGTGCCAGCAGCAGAGCCGGGACGGTGAGCTCCTACGAGCAGTACTTC. This sequence encodes CASSRAGTVSSYEQYF. The chain has TRBV5-8 and TRBJ2-7; D may correspond to TRBD1 or TRBD2 (5 bases each). This CDR3 has 16 residues. In germline, CDR1 is SGHTS, CDR2 YDEGEE. V was trimmed by 4 bases and J by 0 bases, leaving 17 bases between them.

The gene calls are TRBV10-3 and TRBJ2-3; 7 bases agree with TRBD1. The CDR3 spans 13 residues. The germline V gene has CDR1 ENHRY and CDR2 SYGVKD. V shed 8 bases and J 5 bases; nucleotides not matched to a gene: 7. The CDR3 protein is CAILGTAQDTQYF. As DNA, the CDR3 is TGTGCCATCCTTGGGACAGCGCAAGATACGCAGTATTTT.